The table lists the clone carrying this T cell receptor (beta chain) with a few counts. Its target is unknown. Expansion of antigen-specific CD4+ T cells with viral peptide pools was carried out by the ViraFEST assay before sequencing. The culture ran for approximately 10 days, and then CD4+ T cells were isolated. Previously uninfected by SARS-CoV-2, the vaccine recipients also showed negative nucleocapsid antibodies. The protocol was immunoSEQ multiplex PCR, while the TCRdb copy is restricted to in-frame clones and leaves out a portion. The table includes about 31,000 clones, about 72% detected once. This sample was included in a study of vaccination effects on CD4 cells after COVID-19. The CDR3 is 11 residues long. Germline V lookup: CDR1 MNHEY, CDR2 SVGAGI. The V and J ends lost 5 bases and 8 bases, in that order; junction bases with no gene match: 1.

The TCR was taken from a human donor who received a COVID-19 vaccine. The sample in question was CD4+ T cells from PBMCs cultured with HCoV-229E spike peptides, obtained before COVID-19 vaccination. This sequence joins TRBV6-5 and TRBJ1-1, with 8 bases identical to TRBD1. Here the CDR3 DNA reads TGTGCCAGCAGTCAGGGGGCCGAAGCTTTCTTT. It translates to CASSQGAEAFF.